One and the same sample provided the 20 T cell receptor beta chains below, sequenced in a study of blood T cell repertoires in COVID-19. Method: immunoSEQ multiplex PCR; TCRdb's copy keeps in-frame clones and lacks some. The sample holds around 290,000 clones, around 87% seen once. What was sequenced was peripheral blood. The receptors stem from a woman aged 45 to 65 who had recovered from COVID-19.

The chain couples TRBV24-1 to TRBJ1-1; D perhaps matches TRBD1 (5 bases). The germline V gene has CDR1 KGHDR and CDR2 SFDVKD. The CDR3 is 14 amino acids. Trimming shortened V by 5 bases and J by 7 bases, and 16 bases separated the two germline ends. CDR3 sequence (DNA): TGTGCCACCAGTGGCCAAGGGGATACAGGTGAAGCTTTCTTT. Translated: CATSGQGDTGEAFF.

The V and J genes are TRBV27 and TRBJ1-1; D ambiguous. This CDR3 is 13 amino acids long. Per germline, CDR1 MNHEY and CDR2 SMNVEV (reference sequence). V gave up 3 bases and J gave up 3 bases, with 8 bases separating them. For the CDR3, the DNA is TGTGCCAGCAGTTTTTTGAGAGACACTGAAGCTTTCTTT. It is translated as CASSFLRDTEAFF.

The V call is TRBV10-1, the J call TRBJ2-1, with unresolved D. The CDR3 loop spans 12 amino acids. The germline V gene encodes CDR1 WNHNN and CDR2 SYGVQD (reference sequence). V lost 5 bases and J lost 6, with 8 bases in between. As DNA, the CDR3 is TGCGCCAGCAGTTGGTCGGGCAATGAGCAGTTCTTC. Its translation is CASSWSGNEQFF.

This rearrangement joins TRBV20-1 to TRBJ2-3, with D unclear. Germline V lookup: CDR1 DFQATT, CDR2 SNEGSKA (reference sequence). The CDR3 spans 11 residues. Trimming removed 5 bases from V and 1 base from J, with 4 bases in between. The CDR3, as DNA: TGCAGTGCTCCGGGCACAGATACGCAGTATTTT. It yields the protein CSAPGTDTQYF.

The V call is TRBV3-1 (or the pseudogene TRBV3-2), the J call TRBJ2-2; TRBD2 aligns across 10 bases. The V segment lost 4 bases and the J segment 6 bases; nucleotides outside the gene matches: 5. The CDR3 is 15 amino acids. Germline V CDR1 and CDR2: LGHDT, YNNKEL (reference sequence). In nucleotides, the CDR3 is TGTGCCAGCAGCCCAGCGGGAGGGCCCCCCGGGGAGCTGTTTTTT. The encoded protein is CASSPAGGPPGELFF.

The genes are TRBV27 and TRBJ1-2; TRBD1 might be the D (6 bases). The CDR3 runs 14 residues. In germline, CDR1 is MNHEY, CDR2 SMNVEV (reference sequence). Trimming removed 4 bases at V and 8 bases at J, with 17 bases between. In nucleotides, the CDR3 is TGTGCCAGCAGTTCCTCCGGGGGGGCGAGGGGCTACACCTTC. It encodes CASSSSGGARGYTF.

The genes are TRBV7-6 and TRBJ2-5, with unresolved D. The length of the CDR3 is 17 residues. Trimming stripped 5 bases from V and 2 bases from J, with 21 bases between. CDR1 and CDR2 from the germline V gene are SGHVS and FNYEAQ. This CDR3 reads CASSPRAGHTVQETQYF. CDR3 nucleotide sequence: TGTGCCAGCAGCCCACGAGCTGGCCACACAGTACAAGAGACCCAGTACTTC. Full variable domain (rest looked up from reference TRBV7-6 and TRBJ2-5): GAGVSQSPRYKVTKRGQDVALRCDPISGHVSLYWYRQALGQGPEFLTYFNYEAQQDKSGLPNDRFSAERPEGSISTLTIQRTEQRDSAMYRCASSPRAGHTVQETQYFGPGTRLLVL.

The J gene is TRBJ2-5, the V gene TRBV18; possible D gene TRBD2, 6 bases. Germline V lookup: CDR1 KGHSH, CDR2 LQKENI. V lost 5 bases and J 4 bases, leaving 8 bases between the germline ends. The CDR3 is made up of 12 amino acids. The CDR3 DNA reads TGTGCCAGCTCAGGGACTTCAGAGACCCAGTACTTC. This codes for CASSGTSETQYF.

The chain uses TRBV30 and TRBJ1-2; a possible D gene is TRBD1 (5 bases). CDR3 length: 18 residues. V lost 3 bases and J lost 4, with 27 bases in between. In germline, CDR1 is GTSNPN, CDR2 SVGIG (reference sequence). The CDR3 loop is CAWSGDSPATAGVYGYTF. CDR3 nucleotides: TGTGCCTGGAGCGGGGACTCCCCGGCCACGGCGGGTGTCTATGGCTACACCTTC.

The chain employs TRBV28 and TRBJ1-2; D remains ambiguous. The CDR3 runs 13 residues. Germline lookup yields CDR1 MDHEN and CDR2 SYDVKM. The V end was cut by 5 bases, the J end by 4 bases, with 11 bases between. The CDR3 bases are TGTGCCAGCAGTCCGGGAGGACGCTATGGCTACACCTTC. Translated, it gives CASSPGGRYGYTF.

The rearrangement joins TRBV2 to TRBJ1-2; D is ambiguous. This CDR3 region has 13 residues. Trimming removed 6 bases from V and 1 base from J, with 9 bases in between. Looked up from germline, CDR1 is SNHLY and CDR2 is FYNNEI. CDR3: CASRGSLNYGYTF. For the CDR3, the DNA is TGTGCCAGCAGGGGGAGCCTTAACTATGGCTACACCTTC.

The chain links TRBV30 to TRBJ2-7, with no clear D. The CDR3 spans 13 residues. The V gene lost 0 bases and the J gene lost 5 bases, with 11 bases spanning the gap. The V gene's germline CDR1 is GTSNPN and CDR2 SVGIG (reference sequence). CDR3 DNA sequence: TGTGCCTGGAGTGTATCCCTCCAGGACGAGCAGTACTTC. This translates into CAWSVSLQDEQYF.

The sample holds one count of this clone. The chain joins TRBV5-4 to TRBJ1-2; TRBD1 matches 8 bases. The CDR3 covers 16 residues. Trimming took 2 bases from V and 8 from J; bases not matched to a gene: 14. CDR1 SGHNT and CDR2 YYREEE come from the germline V gene (reference sequence). The CDR3 nucleotides read TGTGCCAGCAGCTTTGATATCGGGACAGGCTCTAGAGGCTACACCTTC. Amino acid sequence: CASSFDIGTGSRGYTF.

The rearrangement joins TRBV5-4 to TRBJ1-1; D is unresolved. The germline V gene has CDR1 SGHNT and CDR2 YYREEE (reference sequence). The CDR3 is 12 residues long. Trimming left V 2 bases short and J 5 bases short, with 7 bases between. The CDR3 region is CASSFAKTEAFF. CDR3 DNA: TGTGCCAGCAGCTTCGCTAAAACTGAAGCTTTCTTT.

This clone has only one observation. The V gene is TRBV4-3, the J gene TRBJ1-4; a possible D gene is TRBD1 (5 bases). Trimming cost V 0 bases and J 8 bases, with 13 bases left between them. The CDR3 has 15 amino acids. The germline CDR1 and CDR2 sequences are LGHNA and YSLEER. This chain's CDR3 is CASSQDKVKGEKLFF. For the CDR3, the DNA is TGCGCCAGCAGCCAAGATAAGGTGAAGGGGGAAAAACTGTTTTTT.

The genes are TRBV18 and TRBJ2-1; perhaps TRBD2 as D (6 bases). V lost 1 base to trimming and J lost 0 bases, with 10 bases between them. Germline CDR1 is KGHSH and CDR2 is LQKENI. This CDR3 comprises 16 residues. In DNA form, the CDR3 reads TGTGCCAGCTCACCACGTAGCGGTAGCTCCTACAATGAGCAGTTCTTC. Amino acid sequence: CASSPRSGSSYNEQFF.

The genes are TRBV6-5 and TRBJ2-5; D possibly corresponds to TRBD1 (5 bases). Germline CDR1 is MNHEY and CDR2 is SVGAGI. The CDR3 has 15 residues. V shed 0 bases and J shed 1 base, with 9 bases lying between them. CDR3 coding DNA: TGTGCCAGCAGTTACTCGTGGGGCAGCCAAGAGACCCAGTACTTC. This encodes CASSYSWGSQETQYF.

This chain links TRBV12-5 with TRBJ1-2; D is unresolved. Germline assignment: CDR1 LGHNT and CDR2 FRNRAP. V was trimmed by 0 bases and J by 7 bases, leaving 21 bases between them. CDR3 length: 17 residues. The CDR3 protein is CASGLVILDGQEGGYTF. Here the CDR3 DNA reads TGTGCTAGTGGTTTGGTAATCCTCGATGGGCAGGAGGGTGGCTACACCTTC. Full variable domain (outside the CDR3, taken from reference TRBV12-5 and TRBJ1-2): DARVTQTPRHKVTEMGQEVTMRCQPILGHNTVFWYRQTMMQGLELLAYFRNRAPLDDSGMPKDRFSAEMPDATLATLKIQPSEPRDSAVYFCASGLVILDGQEGGYTFGSGTRLTVV.

This sequence joins TRBV11-2 and TRBJ2-4; 12 bases are shared with TRBD1. This CDR3 is 19 amino acids long. J lost 2 bases, V lost 5 bases, and 13 bases had no gene match. Germline CDR1 and CDR2: SGHAT and FQNNGV. CDR3 residues: CASSTRPGTGGAPKNIQYF. The CDR3 DNA follows: TGTGCCAGCAGCACCCGTCCCGGGACAGGGGGCGCGCCCAAAAACATTCAGTACTTC.

The rearrangement links TRBV4-3 to TRBJ1-2, with a tentative D call TRBD1 (5 bases). V was shortened by 2 bases and J by 3 bases, with 13 bases between the two germline ends. This CDR3 contains 15 residues. CDR1 is LGHNA, CDR2 YSLEER, per germline. CDR3 region: CASSQRVSGYYGYTF. In nucleotides, the CDR3 is TGCGCCAGCAGCCAAAGAGTATCAGGGTACTATGGCTACACCTTC.